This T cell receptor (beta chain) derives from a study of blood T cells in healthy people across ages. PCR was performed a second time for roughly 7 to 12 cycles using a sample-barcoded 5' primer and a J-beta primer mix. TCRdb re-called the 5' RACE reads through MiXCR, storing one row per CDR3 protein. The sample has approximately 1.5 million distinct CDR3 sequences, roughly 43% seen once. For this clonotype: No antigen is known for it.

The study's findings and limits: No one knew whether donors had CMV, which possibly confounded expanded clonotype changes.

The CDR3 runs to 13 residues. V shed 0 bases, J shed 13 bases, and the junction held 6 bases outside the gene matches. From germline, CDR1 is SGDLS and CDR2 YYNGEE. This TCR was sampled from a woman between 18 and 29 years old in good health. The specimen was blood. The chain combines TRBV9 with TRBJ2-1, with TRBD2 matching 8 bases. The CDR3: CASSVVDSGDQFF. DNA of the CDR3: TGTGCCAGCAGCGTAGTGGATAGCGGGGACCAGTTCTTC.